The present entry profiles one T cell receptor beta chain with its context. The assay was immunoSEQ multiplex PCR, and TCRdb's table has in-frame clones only and misses some. The sample contains 150,000 or so clones, 93% of which appear only once. This record belongs to a study of control samples from healthy donors and cancer patients. This sequence originates from a man younger than 35 in good health. Sequenced material: blood.

The DNA for the CDR3 is TGCAGCGTCAGGACAGGGGGGGGAGATACGCAGTATTTT. The encoded protein is CSVRTGGGDTQYF. The chain links TRBV29-1 to TRBJ2-3; 10 bases are a match to TRBD1. V was pared by 6 bases and J by 5 bases, with 5 bases of the junction left unmatched. The germline V gene has CDR1 SQVTM and CDR2 ANQGSEA. CDR3 length: 13 amino acids.